One and the same sample provided the 13 T cell receptor beta chains below, sequenced in a study of cytomegalovirus exposure and HLA in healthy donors. PCR involved 60 Vbeta and 13 Jbeta primers. Generated by immunoSEQ multiplex PCR, the TCRdb table keeps only in-frame clones and is missing some. Of 140,000 or so clones in the sample, 72% were seen once. The sequencing sample was made of PBMCs. The receptors come from a middle-aged man in good health and CMV-seronegative.

V usage is TRBV19 and J usage is TRBJ1-5, with D unresolved. Trimming left V 5 bases short and J 2 bases short, with 10 bases between. The CDR3 totals 14 residues. CDR1 is LNHDA and CDR2 is SQIVND in the germline V gene (reference sequence). CDR3 region: CASSAVLGNQPQHF. The CDR3 coding sequence is TGTGCCAGTAGTGCAGTCTTGGGCAATCAGCCCCAGCATTTT.

CDR3 DNA sequence: TGCGCCAGCAGCCAAGTGGGTCGGCGGGAGGGAACTGAGCAGTTCTTC. It yields the protein CASSQVGRREGTEQFF. The rearrangement joins TRBV4-3 to TRBJ2-1; 9 nucleotides align to TRBD2. The germline V gene encodes CDR1 LGHNA and CDR2 YSLEER. Trimming took 1 base from V and 9 from J; bases not matched to a gene: 10. The CDR3 sequence is 16 residues long.

This chain uses TRBV18 with TRBJ2-3, with TRBD1 matching 7 bases. The CDR3 is 14 amino acids. Germline V CDR1 and CDR2: KGHSH, LQKENI. The junction had 7 bases not matched to a gene; V was cut back by 4 bases and J by 6 bases. CDR3 sequence: CASSQTTGLDTQYF. CDR3 nucleotide sequence: TGTGCCAGCTCACAAACGACAGGGTTGGATACGCAGTATTTT.

The chain combines TRBV4-3 with TRBJ2-5; tentative D call: TRBD2 (6 bases). Germline assignment: CDR1 LGHNA and CDR2 YSLEER. The ends were cut back, 2 bases at V and 4 bases at J, with 20 bases in the middle. CDR3 length: 17 residues. The CDR3 region is CASSQSGRLVSSETQYF. In nucleotides, the CDR3 is TGCGCCAGCAGCCAATCCGGGAGACTAGTGAGCTCAGAGACCCAGTACTTC.

This clone was observed a few times. V gene TRBV4-1 combines with J gene TRBJ2-7; TRBD2 agrees at 12 bases. V lost 4 bases and J lost 2; bases outside the gene matches: 12. The CDR3 covers 18 residues. Germline CDR1 is MGHRA and CDR2 is YSYEKL. CDR3 sequence: CASSRDRLAGDRPYEQYF. CDR3 bases: TGCGCCAGCAGCCGAGACAGACTAGCGGGAGACCGTCCCTACGAGCAGTACTTC.

This clone has a single count. The gene calls are TRBV29-1 and TRBJ2-7; 9 bases are a match to TRBD1. This CDR3 comprises 12 residues. The germline CDR1 and CDR2 sequences are SQVTM and ANQGSEA. V gave up 6 bases and J gave up 5 bases; unmatched junction bases: 5. CDR3 sequence: CSVEGQGDEQYF. The CDR3 DNA is TGCAGCGTCGAGGGACAGGGCGACGAGCAGTACTTC.

This clone was detected a few times. V is TRBV7-4 and J is TRBJ2-7, with D possibly TRBD2 on 5 matching bases. Germline CDR1 SGHVT, CDR2 SQSDAQ. CDR3 length: 13 amino acids. V was cut by 5 bases and J by 3 bases, with 11 bases left in between. The CDR3 reads CASSLGRDYEQYF. The CDR3, as DNA: TGTGCCAGCAGCCTAGGCCGGGACTACGAGCAGTACTTC.

The CDR3 is CASRSTANYGYTF. CDR3 coding DNA: TGTGCCAGTAGGTCGACAGCTAACTATGGCTACACCTTC. The chain has TRBV19 and TRBJ1-2; weak D call: TRBD1 (5 bases). Trimming took off 6 bases at V and 0 bases at J, with 8 bases between the two ends. Germline V CDR1 and CDR2: LNHDA, SQIVND (reference sequence). The CDR3 runs 13 residues.

The chain has TRBV18 and TRBJ1-5; D is unresolved. The germline V gene has CDR1 KGHSH and CDR2 LQKENI. The CDR3 has 13 amino acids. V dropped 6 bases and J dropped 0 bases, with 6 bases sitting between them. CDR3 nucleotide sequence: TGTGCCAGCTCTCAGTCTAGCAATCAGCCCCAGCATTTT. Its translation is CASSQSSNQPQHF. The full variable domain, completed using reference TRBV18 and TRBJ1-5, is NAGVMQNPRHLVRRRGQEARLRCSPMKGHSHVYWYRQLPEEGLKFMVYLQKENIIDESGMPKERFSAEFPKEGPSILRIQQVVRGDSAAYFCASSQSSNQPQHFGDGTRLSIL.

The chain employs TRBV19 and TRBJ2-7, with unresolved D. This CDR3 is 11 amino acids long. CDR1 and CDR2 (germline): LNHDA, SQIVND (reference sequence). V was clipped by 8 bases and J by 4 bases, with 9 bases between them. DNA for the CDR3: TGTGCCAGTGCGGTCCAGTACGAGCAGTACTTC. Amino acids: CASAVQYEQYF.

This sequence joins TRBV4-1 and TRBJ2-2; tentative D call: TRBD1 (6 bases). The V end lost 3 bases, the J end lost 0 bases, and 8 bases lay between the germline ends. Germline V gene lookup returns CDR1 MGHRA and CDR2 YSYEKL. This CDR3 is built from 15 residues. The CDR3 nucleotides are TGCGCCAGCAGCCAGGGACACTCGAACACCGGGGAGCTGTTTTTT. Residues: CASSQGHSNTGELFF.

This chain joins TRBV9 and TRBJ2-2, with 10 nucleotides matching TRBD2. Losses at the gene ends were 4 bases for V and 5 bases for J; bases not matched to a gene: 5. Germline CDR1 is SGDLS and CDR2 is YYNGEE. The CDR3 extends over 15 amino acids. The CDR3 here is CASSSTSGWTGELFF. The CDR3 nucleotides read TGTGCCAGCAGCTCGACTAGCGGGTGGACCGGGGAGCTGTTTTTT.

This sequence joins TRBV5-6 and TRBJ2-3; maybe TRBD1 (5 bases). V gave up 0 bases and J gave up 1 base, with 15 bases separating them. The CDR3 sequence is 17 residues long. CDR1 SGHDT and CDR2 YYEEEE come from the germline V gene. The CDR3 here is CASSLDQGSIGTDTQYF. In DNA, the CDR3 is TGTGCCAGCAGCTTGGATCAGGGTTCCATCGGCACAGATACGCAGTATTTT.